Below are 14 T cell receptor beta chains sequenced from a single sample in a study of OX40 agonist ivuxolimab in advanced cancers. Here immunoSEQ multiplex PCR was the method, and the copy in TCRdb shows in-frame clones only, minus some. The repertoire holds 80,000 to 95,000 clones, with under 90% as singletons. The sample here was CD4+ or CD8+ T cells sorted from blood, taken in a trial of the OX40 agonist ivuxolimab. The receptors stem from an adult with an advanced solid tumor such as melanoma, head and neck, liver or kidney cancer.

Note on this clone: One end of the junction is discordant with germline, which a read error may explain. The chain couples TRBV6-1 to TRBJ2-2; D may be TRBD1 or TRBD2 (7 bases each). There are 14 residues in the CDR3. The V gene's germline CDR1 is MNHNS and CDR2 SASEGT. The CDR3 sequence: CAGREGAKTGELFF. CDR3 coding DNA: TGTGCCGGGAGGGAGGGGGCGAAGACCGGGGAGCTGTTTTTT.

This sequence joins TRBV5-6 and TRBJ2-1, with D possibly TRBD2 on 5 matching bases. Germline V gene data show CDR1 as SGHDT and CDR2 as YYEEEE. The CDR3 loop spans 15 amino acids. V lost 4 bases and J lost 6, with 17 bases in between. In DNA form, the CDR3 reads TGTGCCAGCAGCCGTGTGGGGAAGGAGGTCAATGAGCAGTTCTTC. Translating gives CASSRVGKEVNEQFF. The full variable domain, with the rest looked up from reference TRBV5-6 and TRBJ2-1, is DAGVTQSPTHLIKTRGQQVTLRCSPKSGHDTVSWYQQALGQGPQFIFQYYEEEERQRGNFPDRFSGHQFPNYSSELNVNALLLGDSALYLCASSRVGKEVNEQFFGPGTRLTVL.

This rearrangement joins TRBV19 to TRBJ2-5; D is perhaps TRBD2 (6 bases). The CDR3 totals 14 residues. CDR1 and CDR2 (germline): LNHDA, SQIVND (reference sequence). Trimming left V 5 bases short and J 5 bases short, with 15 bases between. The CDR3, as DNA: TGTGCCAGTAGTGGAACGGGGGAGGAGGAGACCCAGTACTTC. The encoded protein is CASSGTGEEETQYF.

As to this clone: This same CDR3 is encoded by further DNA sequences in the sample. The rearrangement joins TRBV18 to TRBJ2-3; D ambiguous. The germline CDR1 and CDR2 sequences are KGHSH and LQKENI. The CDR3 consists of 12 residues. Trimming removed 2 bases from V and 0 bases from J, with 0 bases in between. The CDR3, as DNA: TGTGCCAGCTCACCAAGCACAGATACGCAGTATTTT. Its translation: CASSPSTDTQYF.

This clone was seen only a few times. The chain is built from TRBV5-4 and TRBJ2-3; the D is unclear. CDR3 length: 12 residues. Germline lookup yields CDR1 SGHNT and CDR2 YYREEE (reference sequence). V lost 2 bases to trimming and J lost 3 bases, with 4 bases between them. CDR3 in DNA: TGTGCCAGCAGCTTCAGAACAGATACGCAGTATTTT. Its translation is CASSFRTDTQYF.

This clone was counted between two and nine times. The chain uses TRBV5-6 and TRBJ1-2; 11 nucleotides agree with TRBD1. With 4 bases clipped from V and 4 bases from J, the junction kept 6 bases outside the gene matches. Germline V lookup: CDR1 SGHDT, CDR2 YYEEEE. The CDR3 is 15 residues long. CDR3 residues: CASSVSGTGGYGYTF. CDR3 sequence (DNA): TGTGCCAGCAGCGTGTCCGGGACAGGGGGCTATGGCTACACCTTC.

This sequence joins TRBV2 and TRBJ2-1, with 10 bases identical to TRBD2. The germline V gene encodes CDR1 SNHLY and CDR2 FYNNEI. V dropped 3 bases and J dropped 6; count of bases not matched to a gene: 8. The CDR3 extends over 16 amino acids. CDR3 DNA sequence: TGTGCCAGCAGTGAGGGCACTAGCGGGATCGGCAATGAGCAGTTCTTC. Its translation is CASSEGTSGIGNEQFF. Complete variable domain (other parts from reference TRBV2 and TRBJ2-1): EPEVTQTPSHQVTQMGQEVILRCVPISNHLYFYWYRQILGQKVEFLVSFYNNEISEKSEIFDDQFSVERPDGSNFTLKIRSTKLEDSAMYFCASSEGTSGIGNEQFFGPGTRLTVL.

In DNA, the CDR3 is TGTGCCAGCAGTGGCAGGGGCAATCAGCCCCAGCATTTT. Its translation is CASSGRGNQPQHF. The chain uses TRBV2 and TRBJ1-5, with D possibly being TRBD1 (5 bases). From germline, CDR1 is SNHLY and CDR2 FYNNEI. V was clipped by 4 bases and J by 2 bases, with 6 bases between them. The CDR3 is made up of 13 amino acids.

This chain joins TRBV6-1 and TRBJ1-1, with 9 nucleotides matching TRBD1. This CDR3 is built from 15 residues. With V trimmed by 7 bases and J by 4 bases, 10 bases remained unmatched. From germline, CDR1 is MNHNS and CDR2 SASEGT. CDR3: CASMEQGAGGTEAFF. The DNA for the CDR3 is TGTGCCAGCATGGAACAGGGGGCGGGGGGCACTGAAGCTTTCTTT.

The chain is built from TRBV5-4 and TRBJ2-4, with TRBD1 matching over 9 bases. This CDR3 has 16 residues. CDR1 is SGHNT and CDR2 is YYREEE in the germline V gene (reference sequence). With 0 bases clipped from V and 5 bases from J, the junction kept 6 bases outside the gene matches. This CDR3 is CASSLGPTGGENIQYF. The CDR3 DNA sequence: TGTGCCAGCAGCTTGGGCCCCACAGGGGGCGAAAACATTCAGTACTTC.

As DNA, the CDR3 is TGTGCCTGGAGTTCCGGGACAGGGGACAATGAGCAGTTCTTC. It specifies CAWSSGTGDNEQFF. This chain links TRBV30 with TRBJ2-1; TRBD1 agrees at 10 bases. This CDR3 is built from 14 residues. The germline V gene encodes CDR1 GTSNPN and CDR2 SVGIG (reference sequence). J lost 5 bases, V lost 2 bases, and 3 bases had no gene match. Combining the CDR3 with reference TRBV30 and TRBJ2-1 gives the whole variable domain SQTIHQWPATLVQPVGSPLSLECTVEGTSNPNLYWYRQAAGRGLQLLFYSVGIGQISSEVPQNLSASRPQDRQFILSSKKLLLSDSGFYLCAWSSGTGDNEQFFGPGTRLTVL.

This chain connects TRBV5-4 to TRBJ2-3; TRBD2 agrees at 9 bases. The CDR3 length is 18 residues. V lost 3 bases and J lost 0; bases outside the gene matches: 11. Germline V lookup: CDR1 SGHNT, CDR2 YYREEE (reference sequence). CDR3 sequence reads: CASSWRTSVLSSTDTQYF. CDR3 DNA: TGTGCCAGCAGCTGGCGGACTAGCGTACTCTCTAGCACAGATACGCAGTATTTT.

The chain links TRBV5-1 to TRBJ2-3; 16 bases agree with TRBD2. The CDR3 sequence is 19 residues long. Per germline, CDR1 SGHRS and CDR2 YFSETQ. V lost 1 base and J lost 0; bases outside the gene matches: 5. CDR3 in DNA: TGCGCCAGCAGCTTGAGCGGGACTAGCGGGGGGGCGAGCACAGATACGCAGTATTTT. Translation gives CASSLSGTSGGASTDTQYF.

The chain joins TRBV6-5 to TRBJ2-7; 12 bases agree with TRBD2. CDR3 length: 15 amino acids. V lost 5 bases, J lost 0 bases, and 2 bases stayed unmatched. The germline V gene encodes CDR1 MNHEY and CDR2 SVGAGI. CDR3 amino acids: CASSRTSGDSYEQYF. The CDR3 DNA is TGTGCCAGCAGTAGGACTAGCGGGGACTCCTACGAGCAGTACTTC.